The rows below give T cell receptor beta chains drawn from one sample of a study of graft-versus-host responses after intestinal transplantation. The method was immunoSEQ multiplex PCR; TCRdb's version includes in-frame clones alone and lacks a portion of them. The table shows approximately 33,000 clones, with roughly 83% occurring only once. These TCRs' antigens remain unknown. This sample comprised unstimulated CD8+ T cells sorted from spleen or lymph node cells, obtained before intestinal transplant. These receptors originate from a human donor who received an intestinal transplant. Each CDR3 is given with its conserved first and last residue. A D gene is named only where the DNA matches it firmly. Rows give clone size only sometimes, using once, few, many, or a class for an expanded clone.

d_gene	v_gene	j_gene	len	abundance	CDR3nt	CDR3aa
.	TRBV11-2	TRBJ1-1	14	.	TGTGCCAGCAGCTTACTATACGTGAACACTGAAGCTTTCTTT	CASSLLYVNTEAFF
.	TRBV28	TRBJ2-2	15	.	TGTGCCAGCAGCCTGGGGGCCTCGAACACCGGGGAGCTGTTTTTT	CASSLGASNTGELFF
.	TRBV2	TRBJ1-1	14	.	TGTGCCAGCAGTTCAGGGCGAGTGAACACTGAAGCTTTCTTT	CASSSGRVNTEAFF
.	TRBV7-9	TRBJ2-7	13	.	TGTGCCAGCAGCTTTTCAGGGTTCCACGAGCAGTACTTC	CASSFSGFHEQYF
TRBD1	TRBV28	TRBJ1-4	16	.	TGTGCCAGCAGTTTACGCAAGGACAGGCTAAATGAAAAACTGTTTTTT	CASSLRKDRLNEKLFF
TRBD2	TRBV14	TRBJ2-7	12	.	TGTGCCAGCAGCCCGGGAGGGCTCGAGCAGTACTTC	CASSPGGLEQYF
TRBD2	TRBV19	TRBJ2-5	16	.	TGTGCCAGTAGTATTGAGGGACTAGCGTTTAGCGAGACCCAGTACTTC	CASSIEGLAFSETQYF
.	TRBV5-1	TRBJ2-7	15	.	TGCGCCAGCAGCTTCCGGGGGAAGGAGTCCTACGAGCAGTACTTC	CASSFRGKESYEQYF
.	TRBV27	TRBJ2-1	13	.	TGTGCCAGCAGCTTGACAGGTCAGGTTGAGCAGTTCTTC	CASSLTGQVEQFF
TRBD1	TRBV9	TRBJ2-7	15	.	TGTGCCAGCAGCATACGGACAGGGCTATGGAACGAGCAGTACTTC	CASSIRTGLWNEQYF
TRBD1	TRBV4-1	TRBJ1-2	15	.	TGCGCCAGCAGCCAGCGGACAGGGTGGAACTATGGCTACACCTTC	CASSQRTGWNYGYTF
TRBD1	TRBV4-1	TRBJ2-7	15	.	TGCGCCAGCAGCCAATCACCGACAGGGGGTAACGAGCAGTACTTC	CASSQSPTGGNEQYF
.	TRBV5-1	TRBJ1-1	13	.	TGCGCCAGCTCGGACAGCTACTTCACTGAAGCTTTCTTT	CASSDSYFTEAFF
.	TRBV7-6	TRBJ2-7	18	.	TGTGCCAGCAGCTCAGATAGACCTGACAGCTATAGCTCCTACGAGCAGTACTTC	CASSSDRPDSYSSYEQYF
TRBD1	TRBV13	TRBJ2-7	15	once	TGTGCCAGCAGCTTAGCCGGGACAGGGACCTACGAGCAGTACTTC	CASSLAGTGTYEQYF
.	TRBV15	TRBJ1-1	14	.	TGTGCCACAACTAAAACTCTAATGAACACTGAAGCTTTCTTT	CATTKTLMNTEAFF
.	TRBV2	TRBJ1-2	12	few	TGTGCCAGCACGACAGCGCCCTATGGCTACACCTTC	CASTTAPYGYTF
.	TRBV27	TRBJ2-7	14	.	TGTGCCAGCAAGAAAAGCGGGTCCTCCTACGAGCAGTACTTC	CASKKSGSSYEQYF
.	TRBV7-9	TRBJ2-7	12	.	TGTGCCAGCAGCTTAGGGACTTACGAGCAGTACTTC	CASSLGTYEQYF
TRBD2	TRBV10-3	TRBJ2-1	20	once	TGTGCCATCAGTGAGTCTAGCGGGAGAGCCTTCCTAAGGTCCTACAATGAGCAGTTCTTC	CAISESSGRAFLRSYNEQFF
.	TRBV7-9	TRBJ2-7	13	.	TGTGCCAGCAGCCGCGGGGGCCCCTACGAGCAGTACTTC	CASSRGGPYEQYF
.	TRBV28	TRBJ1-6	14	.	TGTGCCAGCAGTTTCCGCAGGCCTAATTCACCCCTCCACTTT	CASSFRRPNSPLHF
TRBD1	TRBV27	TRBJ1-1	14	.	TGTGCCAGCGGGCTAACAGGGGCTGGGACTGAAGCTTTCTTT	CASGLTGAGTEAFF
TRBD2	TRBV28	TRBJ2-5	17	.	TGTGCCAGCAGTTTTCCCCGGACTAGCGGGGGGGAAGAGACCCAGTACTTC	CASSFPRTSGGEETQYF
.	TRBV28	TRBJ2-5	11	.	TGTGCCAGCAGTTCGGAAGAGACCCAGTACTTC	CASSSEETQYF
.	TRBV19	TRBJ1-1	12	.	TGTGCCAGTAGTACCGGTGCCACTGAAGCTTTCTTT	CASSTGATEAFF
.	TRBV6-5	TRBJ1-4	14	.	TGTGCCAGCAGTTGGCGACAGGCGGAAGAAAAACTGTTTTTT	CASSWRQAEEKLFF
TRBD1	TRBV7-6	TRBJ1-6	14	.	TGTGCCAGCAGCCAGGGACAGACTAATTCACCCCTCCACTTT	CASSQGQTNSPLHF
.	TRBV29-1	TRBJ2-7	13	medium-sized	TGCAGCGTTGAACTACAGGCCTCCTACGAGCAGTACTTC	CSVELQASYEQYF
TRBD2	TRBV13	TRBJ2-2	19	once	TGTGCCAGCAGCCAGGAGGGACTAGCGGGAGAGTTTAACACCGGGGAGCTGTTTTTT	CASSQEGLAGEFNTGELFF
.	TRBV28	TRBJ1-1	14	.	TGTGCCAGCAGATTTCACACAGGTAACACTGAAGCTTTCTTT	CASRFHTGNTEAFF
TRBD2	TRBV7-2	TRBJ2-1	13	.	TGTGCCAGCAGCTTTTCGGGAGGTAATGAGCAGTTCTTC	CASSFSGGNEQFF
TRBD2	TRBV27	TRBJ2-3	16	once	TGTGCCAGCAGTTTTTTCTTTGGCGGGGGGAAAGATACGCAGTATTTT	CASSFFFGGGKDTQYF
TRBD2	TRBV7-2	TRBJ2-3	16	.	TGTGCCAGCAGCTTCAGACTAGCGGGCTTAACAGATACGCAGTATTTT	CASSFRLAGLTDTQYF
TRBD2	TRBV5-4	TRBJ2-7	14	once	TGTGCCAGCAGCGCGCCGGGACTAGAAAAGGGGCAGTACTTC	CASSAPGLEKGQYF
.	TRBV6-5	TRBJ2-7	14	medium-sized	TGTGCCAGCAGTTACTCCAGGGGAAAGTACGAGCAGTACTTC	CASSYSRGKYEQYF
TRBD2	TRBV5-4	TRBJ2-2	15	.	TGTGCCAGCAGCTTGACAGCGGGAGTCACCGGGGAGCTGTTTTTT	CASSLTAGVTGELFF
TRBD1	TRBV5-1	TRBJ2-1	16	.	TGCGCCAGCAGCGGGGCAGGGGGCATTCCCTACAATGAGCAGTTCTTC	CASSGAGGIPYNEQFF
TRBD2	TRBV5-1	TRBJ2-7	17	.	TGCGCCAGCAGCTTTTCGGCTAGCGGGGGTGACTCCTACGAGCAGTACTTC	CASSFSASGGDSYEQYF
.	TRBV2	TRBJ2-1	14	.	TGTGCCAGCAACCTAATCTGGAGCTACAATGAGCAGTTCTTC	CASNLIWSYNEQFF
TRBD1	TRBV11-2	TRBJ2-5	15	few	TGTGCCAGCAGCTTAGACGGGACAGCCCAAGAGACCCAGTACTTC	CASSLDGTAQETQYF
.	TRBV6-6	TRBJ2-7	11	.	TGTGCCAGCAGTCCCTCGGACGAGCAGTACTTC	CASSPSDEQYF
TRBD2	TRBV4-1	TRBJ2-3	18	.	TGCGCCAGCAGCCAAGGGCCCGGGCTAGCGGGGAGCACAGATACGCAGTATTTT	CASSQGPGLAGSTDTQYF
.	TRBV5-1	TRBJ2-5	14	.	TGCGCCAGCAGCTTGCGGGGGTCCGAGGGGACCCAGTACTTC	CASSLRGSEGTQYF
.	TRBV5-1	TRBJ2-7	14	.	TGCGCCAGCAGCTTCGGTAGCATCTCCTACGAGCAGTACTTC	CASSFGSISYEQYF
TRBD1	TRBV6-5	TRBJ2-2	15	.	TGTGCCAGCAGTTCGGGACAGGTGAACACCGGGGAGCTGTTTTTT	CASSSGQVNTGELFF
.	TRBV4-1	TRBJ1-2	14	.	TGCGCCAGCAGCCTGCCCCAGGGCCCATATGGCTACACCTTC	CASSLPQGPYGYTF
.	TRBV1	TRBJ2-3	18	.	TGCACCAGCAGCCAAGATTCTCTAGCGGGAGGCCCCTCGGATACGCAGTATTTT	CTSSQDSLAGGPSDTQYF
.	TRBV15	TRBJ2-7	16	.	TGTGCCACCAGCAGACCGGGACACACGACACCCTACGAGCAGTACTTC	CATSRPGHTTPYEQYF
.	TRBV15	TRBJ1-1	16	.	TGTGCCACCAGCAGGATGGACAGCTTGGGGAACACTGAAGCTTTCTTT	CATSRMDSLGNTEAFF
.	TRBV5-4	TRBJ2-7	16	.	TGTGCCAGCAGCCCTACCCTCCGGGACTTCTCCTACGAGCAGTACTTC	CASSPTLRDFSYEQYF
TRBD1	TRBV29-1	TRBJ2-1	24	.	TGCAGCGCCCGAAATACGGCCTTGGGACAGGGAAGTAGTAGGGCGGGAGCCCGTTATAATGAGCAGTTCTTC	CSARNTALGQGSSRAGARYNEQFF
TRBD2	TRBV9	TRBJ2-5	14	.	TGTGCCAGCAGCGTAGCGGGAGCGGGGGAGACCCAGTACTTC	CASSVAGAGETQYF
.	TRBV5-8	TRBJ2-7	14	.	TGTGCCAGCAGCTTCCGGGGGGCGCGGTACGAGCAGTACTTC	CASSFRGARYEQYF
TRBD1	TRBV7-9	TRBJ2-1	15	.	TGTGCCAGCAGCCGAGGATGGCAGGGGGCCGATGAGCAGTTCTTC	CASSRGWQGADEQFF
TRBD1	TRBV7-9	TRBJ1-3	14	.	TGTGCCAGCAGTTCGACAGGGGGCGAAAACACCATATATTTT	CASSSTGGENTIYF
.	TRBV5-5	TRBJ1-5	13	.	TGTGCCAGCAGCTTGGAAGCCTTTCAGCCCCAGCATTTT	CASSLEAFQPQHF
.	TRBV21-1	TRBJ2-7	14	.	TGTGCCAGCAGCAAAGGGTCGCGGGAGCTCGAGCAGTACTTC	CASSKGSRELEQYF
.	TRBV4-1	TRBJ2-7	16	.	TGCGCCAGCAGCCAAGATGTGGAGGGGGCGAGGTACGAGCAGTACTTC	CASSQDVEGARYEQYF